This T cell receptor (beta chain) was identified during a study of cytomegalovirus exposure and HLA in healthy donors. Whole-study context: An analysis done earlier identified 100 million to 140 million unique TCR beta sequences from about 180 million T cells.

This CDR3 contains 12 residues. The J segment lost 2 bases and the V segment lost 11 bases, leaving 5 bases of the junction unmatched. Germline V gene sequence: CDR1 LNHDA, CDR2 SQIVND (reference sequence). The PCR ran on 60 Vbeta and 13 Jbeta primers. The repertoire was sequenced with immunoSEQ multiplex PCR; TCRdb's copy has only in-frame clones and lacks some. The table has some 98,000 clones, roughly four fifths seen once. Overall study findings and caveats: DRB1 showed the most TCR associations and HLA-C the fewest in a later analysis, as rates varied by HLA locus. HLA allele associations emerged for roughly 17,000 TCR beta sequences in a later analysis, at 0.05 false discovery rate.

This clone was observed a handful of times. The target antigen is unknown. The same CDR3 arises from other DNA sequences in this sample as well. This TCR derives from a female donor in good health and CMV-seropositive. Sequences were obtained from PBMCs. The V call is TRBV19, the J call TRBJ1-2; TRBD1 agrees at 7 bases. Here the CDR3 reads CASTTGNYGYTF. DNA for the CDR3: TGTGCCTCAACGACAGGGAACTATGGCTACACCTTC.